Below, 13 T cell receptor beta chains from the same sample are listed, as sequenced in a study of a mutant IDH1 vaccine in newly diagnosed glioma. Measured with immunoSEQ multiplex PCR; TCRdb has only the in-frame clones, and not every one. The sample contains roughly 62,000 clones, around 80% of which appear only once. Time point denoted: week 5, during vaccination. Vaccine doses each comprised 300 ug of mutant IDH1 20-mer peptide, with topical imiquimod. No antigens are known for them. The source was PBMCs, collected from a glioma patient whose treatment included an IDH1 peptide vaccine. These receptors were taken from a woman between 45 and 65 years old with glioma.

Only a few counts were recorded for this clone. The chain uses TRBV9 and TRBJ1-4; a weak D match, TRBD1 (6 bases). The V end lost 3 bases, the J end lost 5 bases, and 14 bases lay between the germline ends. The CDR3 spans 15 residues. Germline CDR1 is SGDLS and CDR2 is YYNGEE. CDR3 protein: CASSEQDRTNEKLFF. The DNA for the CDR3 is TGTGCCAGCAGCGAACAAGACAGGACGAATGAAAAACTGTTTTTT.

The chain has TRBV19 and TRBJ1-1; 7 nucleotides agree with TRBD1. Germline V gene sequence: CDR1 LNHDA, CDR2 SQIVND (reference sequence). V was pared by 5 bases and J by 0 bases, with 6 bases of the junction left unmatched. This CDR3 is built from 15 residues. The chain's CDR3 is CASSVGQIMNTEAFF. CDR3 sequence (DNA): TGTGCCAGTAGTGTGGGACAGATCATGAACACTGAAGCTTTCTTT.

This clone was found a few times. This rearrangement joins TRBV6-1 to TRBJ1-2; the D is unclear. Germline V gene sequence: CDR1 MNHNS, CDR2 SASEGT. The CDR3 is 12 amino acids. The V end was cut by 7 bases, the J end by 8 bases, with 14 bases between. CDR3 sequence reads: CASTPGIQGYTF. The CDR3 DNA reads as TGTGCCAGCACCCCTGGGATCCAGGGCTACACCTTC.

The rearrangement uses TRBV29-1 and TRBJ1-2, with D perhaps matching TRBD1 (5 bases). The V gene's germline CDR1 is SQVTM and CDR2 ANQGSEA. Trimming removed 0 bases at V and 7 bases at J, with 15 bases between. The CDR3 length is 14 residues. CDR3 sequence (DNA): TGCAGCGTTGAAGATCGAGGGGAAATGGCTGGCTACACCTTC. Translation: CSVEDRGEMAGYTF.

This clone was counted only a few times. V usage is TRBV27 and J usage is TRBJ1-3; D gene ambiguous. The CDR3 sequence is 15 residues long. With 2 bases removed from V and 4 bases from J, the gap between germline ends came to 12 bases. In germline, CDR1 is MNHEY, CDR2 SMNVEV (reference sequence). The CDR3 region is CASSLQAQAGNTIYF. CDR3 sequence (DNA): TGTGCCAGCAGTTTACAGGCCCAGGCGGGAAACACCATATATTTT.

J is TRBJ1-3 and V is TRBV6-6, with a weak D call TRBD1 (5 bases). The CDR3 is 15 residues long. The germline CDR1 and CDR2 sequences are MNHNY and SVGAGI (reference sequence). Trimming shortened V by 0 bases and J by 4 bases, and 10 bases separated the two germline ends. The CDR3 is CASSYSGASGNTIYF. DNA of the CDR3: TGTGCCAGCAGTTACTCAGGGGCCTCCGGAAACACCATATATTTT.

The V call is TRBV19, the J call TRBJ1-2; the D is unclear. Trimming took off 7 bases at V and 1 base at J, with 10 bases between the two ends. Per germline, CDR1 LNHDA and CDR2 SQIVND (reference sequence). This CDR3 contains 13 residues. The CDR3 DNA sequence: TGTGCCAGTATCCCGGGTGATAACTATGGCTACACCTTC. Residues: CASIPGDNYGYTF.

The gene calls are TRBV7-2 and TRBJ2-7, with a tentative D call TRBD2 (7 bases). The V end was cut by 5 bases, the J end by 2 bases, with 19 bases between. From germline, CDR1 is SGHTA and CDR2 FQGNSA. The CDR3 covers 16 residues. The CDR3 spells CASSRGQGRGTYEQYF. The CDR3 DNA reads as TGTGCCAGCAGCCGGGGTCAGGGGAGGGGGACCTACGAGCAGTACTTC.

The chain has TRBV5-1 and TRBJ2-7, with D uncertain. V shed 0 bases and J shed 7 bases, with 14 bases lying between them. Germline lookup yields CDR1 SGHRS and CDR2 YFSETQ. The CDR3 spans 14 residues. CDR3 protein: CASSLADRVGEQYF. The CDR3 DNA is TGCGCCAGCAGCTTGGCCGATAGGGTGGGTGAGCAGTACTTC.

The chain joins TRBV9 to TRBJ1-1, with 11 bases identical to TRBD1. The CDR3 length is 17 residues. The V and J ends lost 0 bases and 3 bases, in that order; junction bases with no gene match: 7. Germline V CDR1 and CDR2: SGDLS, YYNGEE. The CDR3 DNA reads as TGTGCCAGCAGCGTAGGGACGGACAGGGGGCGGTACACTGAAGCTTTCTTT. It yields the protein CASSVGTDRGRYTEAFF.

This chain connects TRBV5-1 to TRBJ1-1; D is perhaps TRBD1 (5 bases). Per the germline V gene, CDR1 is SGHRS and CDR2 is YFSETQ. Trimming removed 4 bases from V and 1 base from J, with 17 bases in between. There are 16 residues in the CDR3. The CDR3 nucleotides read TGCGCCAGCAGCCCGACGGGGCGAGCCCCGAACACTGAAGCTTTCTTT. It yields the protein CASSPTGRAPNTEAFF.

This clone was observed a handful of times. V and J are TRBV29-1 and TRBJ2-7; TRBD2 might be the D (7 bases). V lost 5 bases, J lost 6 bases, and 20 bases lay in between. Germline V gene sequence: CDR1 SQVTM, CDR2 ANQGSEA. The CDR3 is 14 amino acids. The CDR3 DNA reads TGCAGCGTTACTTTCTGGGGGGGCAGTCTCGAGCAGTACTTC. The encoded protein is CSVTFWGGSLEQYF.

This clone was observed a handful of times. The chain couples TRBV27 to TRBJ1-5; TRBD1 agrees at 7 bases. Germline loops: CDR1 MNHEY, CDR2 SMNVEV (reference sequence). The CDR3 sequence is 13 residues long. V lost 6 bases to trimming and J lost 1 base; unmatched junction nucleotides: 0. This CDR3 is CASRGQSNQPQHF. For the CDR3, the DNA is TGTGCCAGCAGGGGACAGAGCAATCAGCCCCAGCATTTT.